Here is one TCR beta chain with its context. Its antigen is as yet unknown. This CDR3 fails to terminate in the conserved phenylalanine or tryptophan, so it likely reflects a read error. This sample stems from a study of T cells in Graves' hyperthyroidism and ophthalmopathy. Whole-study findings and limits: Among thyroid clonotypes expanded above 0.001, most also appeared in blood. Stable hyperthyroidism and ophthalmopathy were separated using 13 V-J signatures.

Sampled blood dates from first hyperthyroidism diagnosis, and it precedes any ophthalmopathy symptoms. Amplified TCR beta CDR3 regions derived from RNA transcripts. The HTBI primer set drove a first-round RT-PCR of the TCR CDR3. Using its own MiXCR run on the multiplex PCR reads, TCRdb lists one record per CDR3 protein. The sample has under 750,000 distinct CDR3 sequences; around a sixth are singletons. This TCR was sampled from a woman aged 45 to 65 with Graves' hyperthyroidism that later progressed to Graves' ophthalmopathy. Sample: blood.

The CDR3 nucleotides are TGTGCCAGCAGCCTCCCGGACAGTCACCCAAGAAACACCGGGGAGCTGTTTTCT. Translating it yields CASSLPDSHPRNTGELFS. The rearrangement links TRBV9 to TRBJ2-2, with TRBD1 as a possible D gene (6 bases). Looked up from germline, CDR1 is SGDLS and CDR2 is YYNGEE. The CDR3 runs 18 residues. Trimming took 4 bases from V and 2 from J, leaving 21 bases between them.